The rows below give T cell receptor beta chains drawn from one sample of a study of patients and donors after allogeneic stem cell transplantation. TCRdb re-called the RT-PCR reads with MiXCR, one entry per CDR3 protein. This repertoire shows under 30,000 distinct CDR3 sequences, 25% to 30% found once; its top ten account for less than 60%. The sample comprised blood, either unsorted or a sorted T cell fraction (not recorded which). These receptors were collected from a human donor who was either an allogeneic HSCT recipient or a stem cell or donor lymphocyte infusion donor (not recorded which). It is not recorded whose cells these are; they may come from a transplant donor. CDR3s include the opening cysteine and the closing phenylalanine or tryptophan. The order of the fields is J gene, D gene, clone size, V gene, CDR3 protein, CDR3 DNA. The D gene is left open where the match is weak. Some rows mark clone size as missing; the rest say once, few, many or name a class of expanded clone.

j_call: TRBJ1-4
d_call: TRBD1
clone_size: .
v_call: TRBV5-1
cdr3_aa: CASSSGQALYEKLFF
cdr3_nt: TGCGCCAGCAGCTCAGGACAGGCACTTTATGAAAAACTGTTTTTT

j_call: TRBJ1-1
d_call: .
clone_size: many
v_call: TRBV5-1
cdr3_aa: CASSLGTGEAFF
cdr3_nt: TGCGCCAGCAGCTTGGGGACCGGTGAAGCTTTCTTT

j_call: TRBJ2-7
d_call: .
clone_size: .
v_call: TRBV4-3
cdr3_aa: CASSQAQGSYEQYF
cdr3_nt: TGCGCCAGCAGCCAAGCGCAGGGAAGCTACGAGCAGTACTTC

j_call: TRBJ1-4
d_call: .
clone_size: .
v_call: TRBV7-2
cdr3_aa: CASSLGQGLRFNEKLFF
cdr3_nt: TGTGCCAGCAGCTTAGGACAAGGGCTGAGATTTAATGAAAAACTGTTTTTT

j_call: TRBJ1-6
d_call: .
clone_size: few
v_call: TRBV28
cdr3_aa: CASSLGSPLHF
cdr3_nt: TGTGCCAGCAGTTTAGGTTCACCCCTCCACTTT

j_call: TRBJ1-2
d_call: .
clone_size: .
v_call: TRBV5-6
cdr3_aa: CASSYRDPPVNGYTF
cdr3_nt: TGTGCCAGCAGCTACCGGGACCCTCCTGTAAACGGCTACACCTTC

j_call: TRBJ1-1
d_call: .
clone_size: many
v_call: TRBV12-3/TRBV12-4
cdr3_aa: CASSLERGTEAFF
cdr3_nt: TGTGCCAGCAGTTTGGAAAGGGGGACTGAAGCTTTCTTT

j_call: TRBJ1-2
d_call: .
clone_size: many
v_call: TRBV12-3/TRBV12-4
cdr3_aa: CASSLRETLYGYTF
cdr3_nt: TGTGCCAGCAGTTTACGTGAGACGCTCTATGGCTACACCTTC

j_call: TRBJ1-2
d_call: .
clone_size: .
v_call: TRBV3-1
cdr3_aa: CASSKGEGIYGYTF
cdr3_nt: TGTGCCAGCAGCAAGGGGGAGGGGATCTATGGCTACACCTTC

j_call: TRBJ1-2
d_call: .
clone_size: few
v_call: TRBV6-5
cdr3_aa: CASSALGHRLYGYTF
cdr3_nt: TGTGCCAGCAGCGCCCTAGGTCACAGGCTCTATGGCTACACCTTC

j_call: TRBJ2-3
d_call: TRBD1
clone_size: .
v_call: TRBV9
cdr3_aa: CASSVNRDRVFRGTQYF
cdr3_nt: TGTGCCAGCAGCGTCAACCGGGACAGGGTCTTTCGTGGTACGCAGTATTTT

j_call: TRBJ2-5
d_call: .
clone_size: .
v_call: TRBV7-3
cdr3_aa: CASSLNGLVQETQYF
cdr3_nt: TGTGCCAGCAGCTTAAATGGACTCGTCCAAGAGACCCAGTACTTC

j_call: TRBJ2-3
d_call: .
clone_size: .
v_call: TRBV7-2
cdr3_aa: CASSVGGSITDTQYF
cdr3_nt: TGTGCCAGCAGTGTGGGCGGTAGCATTACAGATACGCAGTATTTT